This T cell receptor (beta chain) was sequenced during a study of blood T cell repertoires in COVID-19. This table comes from immunoSEQ multiplex PCR, and its TCRdb copy is limited to in-frame clones, with some not included. The sample records approximately 220,000 clones, roughly 90% being singletons. Trimming at V came to 8 bases and at J to 8 bases, leaving 16 bases not matched to a gene. This CDR3 contains 16 residues. CDR1 and CDR2 (germline): SEHNR, FQNEAQ (reference sequence). Sequencing used PBMCs or T cells enriched from blood (not recorded which). This receptor was taken from a middle-aged woman with acute COVID-19. The chain couples TRBV7-9 to TRBJ1-4; 8 bases map to TRBD1. This chain's CDR3 is CASLAFETGESEKLFF. The CDR3 DNA reads TGTGCCAGCTTGGCGTTCGAGACAGGGGAGAGCGAAAAACTGTTTTTT.